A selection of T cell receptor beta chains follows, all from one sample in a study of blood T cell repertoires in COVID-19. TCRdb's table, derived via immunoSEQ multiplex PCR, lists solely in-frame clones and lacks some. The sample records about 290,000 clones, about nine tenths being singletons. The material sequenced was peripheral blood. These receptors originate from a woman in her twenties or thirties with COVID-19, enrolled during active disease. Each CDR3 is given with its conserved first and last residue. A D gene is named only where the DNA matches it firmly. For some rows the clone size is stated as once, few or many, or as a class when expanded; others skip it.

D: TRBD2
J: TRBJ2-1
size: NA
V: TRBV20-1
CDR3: CSASLAGGPKEQFF
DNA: TGCAGTGCCAGTCTAGCGGGGGGGCCTAAGGAGCAGTTCTTC

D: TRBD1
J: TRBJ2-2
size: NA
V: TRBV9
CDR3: CASSATGTGPRGTGELFF
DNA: TGTGCCAGCAGCGCGACCGGGACAGGGCCTAGAGGGACCGGGGAGCTGTTTTTT

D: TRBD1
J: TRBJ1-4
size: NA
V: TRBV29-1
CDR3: CSVGGTGGAVGEKLFF
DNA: TGCAGCGTTGGCGGGACAGGGGGCGCAGTAGGGGAAAAACTGTTTTTT

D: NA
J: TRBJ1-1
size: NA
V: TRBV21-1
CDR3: CASTQKEQGREDTEAFF
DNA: TGTGCCAGCACCCAAAAGGAACAGGGACGGGAGGACACTGAAGCTTTCTTT

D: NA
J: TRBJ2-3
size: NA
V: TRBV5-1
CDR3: CASSSTTGYRFTDTQYF
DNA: TGCGCCAGCAGCTCCACTACAGGGTATCGTTTCACAGATACGCAGTATTTT

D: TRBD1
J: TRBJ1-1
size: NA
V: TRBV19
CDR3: CASSKGAHTEAFF
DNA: TGTGCCAGTAGTAAGGGGGCTCACACTGAAGCTTTCTTT

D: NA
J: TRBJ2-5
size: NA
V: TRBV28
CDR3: CASSPLWDQGPQETQYF
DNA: TGTGCCAGCAGTCCCCTTTGGGATCAGGGCCCTCAAGAGACCCAGTACTTC

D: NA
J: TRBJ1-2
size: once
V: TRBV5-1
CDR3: CASRSIESHYGYTF
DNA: TGCGCCAGCAGATCAATCGAGAGTCACTATGGCTACACCTTC

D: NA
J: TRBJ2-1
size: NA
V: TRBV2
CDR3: CASSVGGEWQFF
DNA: TGTGCCAGCAGTGTAGGGGGGGAATGGCAGTTCTTC

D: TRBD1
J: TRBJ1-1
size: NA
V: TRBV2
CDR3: CASSETGGFVNTEAFF
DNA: TGTGCCAGCAGTGAAACAGGGGGGTTTGTGAACACTGAAGCTTTCTTT

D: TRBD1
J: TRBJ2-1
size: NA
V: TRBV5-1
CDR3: CASSSAGTAYNEQFF
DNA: TGCGCCAGCAGCTCAGCCGGGACAGCTTACAATGAGCAGTTCTTC

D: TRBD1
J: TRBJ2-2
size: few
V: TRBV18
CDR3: CASSRQGRKNTGELFF
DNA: TGTGCCAGCTCACGACAGGGGAGAAAGAACACCGGGGAGCTGTTTTTT

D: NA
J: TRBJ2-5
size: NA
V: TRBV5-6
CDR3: CASSPGGPVKTQYF
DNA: TGTGCCAGCAGCCCCGGAGGCCCTGTGAAAACCCAGTACTTC

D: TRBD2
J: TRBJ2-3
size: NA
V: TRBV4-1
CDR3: CASSHPAGVTDTQYF
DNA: TGCGCCAGCAGCCACCCTGCGGGGGTGACAGATACGCAGTATTTT

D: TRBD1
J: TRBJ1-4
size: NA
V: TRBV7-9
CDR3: CASSEAIGQAEKLFF
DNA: TGTGCCAGCAGCGAGGCTATAGGACAGGCAGAAAAACTGTTTTTT

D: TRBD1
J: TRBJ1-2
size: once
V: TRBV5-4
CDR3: CASSGQGVGYTF
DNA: TGTGCCAGCAGCGGACAGGGAGTTGGCTACACCTTC

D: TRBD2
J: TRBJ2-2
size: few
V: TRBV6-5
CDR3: CASSNRGAGELFF
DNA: TGTGCCAGCAGTAACCGGGGGGCCGGGGAGCTGTTTTTT

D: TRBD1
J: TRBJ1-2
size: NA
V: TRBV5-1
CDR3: CASSARQGEGGYTF
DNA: TGCGCCAGCAGCGCCAGACAGGGTGAGGGTGGCTACACCTTC

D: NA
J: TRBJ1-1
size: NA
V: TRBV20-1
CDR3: CSARDIPEAFF
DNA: TGCAGTGCTAGAGATATCCCCGAAGCTTTCTTT

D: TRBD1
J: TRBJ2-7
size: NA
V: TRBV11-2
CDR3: CASSPTRQGTRYEQYF
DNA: TGTGCCAGCAGCCCAACCCGACAGGGGACCCGCTACGAGCAGTACTTC

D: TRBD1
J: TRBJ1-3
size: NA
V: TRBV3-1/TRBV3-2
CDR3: CASSQFRQGARSTGNTIYF
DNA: TGTGCCAGCAGCCAGTTTCGACAGGGGGCTAGATCTACTGGAAACACCATATATTTT

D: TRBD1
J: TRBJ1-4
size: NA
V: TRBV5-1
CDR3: CASSLEGAVEKLFF
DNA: TGCGCCAGCAGCTTGGAGGGGGCGGTGGAAAAACTGTTTTTT

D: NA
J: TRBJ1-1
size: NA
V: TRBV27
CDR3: CASSFSRVTEAFF
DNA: TGTGCCAGCAGTTTCAGTCGGGTAACCGAAGCTTTCTTT

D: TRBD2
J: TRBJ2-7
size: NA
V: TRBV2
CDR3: CASSRTSTQYF
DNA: TGTGCCAGCAGTCGGACTAGTACGCAGTACTTC

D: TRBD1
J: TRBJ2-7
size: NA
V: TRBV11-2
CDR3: CASSPRPGQASEQYF
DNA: TGTGCCAGCAGCCCTCGCCCGGGACAGGCAAGCGAGCAGTACTTC

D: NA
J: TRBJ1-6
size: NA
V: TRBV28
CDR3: CASSPTGNSPLHF
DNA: TGTGCCAGCAGCCCTACAGGGAATTCACCCCTCCACTTT

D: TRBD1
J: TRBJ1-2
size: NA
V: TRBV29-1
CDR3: CSAETGYGYGYTF
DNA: TGCAGCGCCGAGACAGGGTACGGCTATGGCTACACCTTC

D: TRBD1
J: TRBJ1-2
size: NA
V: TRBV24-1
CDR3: CATSDYTGEGYTF
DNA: TGTGCCACCAGTGACTATACAGGGGAAGGCTACACCTTC

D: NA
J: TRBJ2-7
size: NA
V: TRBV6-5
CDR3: CAAARQLLSSYEQYF
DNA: TGTGCCGCAGCTAGACAGCTCCTTAGCTCCTACGAGCAGTACTTC

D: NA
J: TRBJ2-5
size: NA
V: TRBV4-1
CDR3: CASSQVSFQETQYF
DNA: TGCGCCAGCAGCCAAGTGTCCTTCCAAGAGACCCAGTACTTC

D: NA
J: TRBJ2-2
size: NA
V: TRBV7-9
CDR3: CASSFPGMNTGELFF
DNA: TGTGCCAGCAGCTTCCCGGGGATGAACACCGGGGAGCTGTTTTTT

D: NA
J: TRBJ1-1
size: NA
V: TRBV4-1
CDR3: CASSPGYQVVSEAFF
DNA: TGCGCCAGCAGCCCCGGGTATCAAGTCGTTTCTGAAGCTTTCTTT

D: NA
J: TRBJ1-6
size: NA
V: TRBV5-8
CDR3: CASSLRGLGNSPLHF
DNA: TGTGCCAGCAGCTTACGTGGGCTCGGTAATTCACCCCTCCACTTT